This TCR beta chain was obtained from a study of shared clonotypes between healthy human individuals. Study-wide results and caveats: Generation probability values for non-shared clonotypes were lower than those for clonotypes shared by all four donors.

Germline CDR1 SGHVS, CDR2 FQNEAQ. Trimming cost V 4 bases and J 9 bases, with 22 bases left between them. CDR3 size: 16 residues. The CD4+ fraction was divided into a CD45RA+ naive subset and a CD45RA-negative memory subset. On this clone itself: Its matching antigen is unknown.

Here immunoSEQ multiplex PCR was the method, and the copy in TCRdb shows in-frame clones only, minus some. Here the sample spans millions of clones, just over 90% being singletons. The chain links TRBV7-8 to TRBJ2-1; D may be TRBD1 or TRBD2 (5 bases each). Sequencing was performed on naive CD4+ T cells from PBMCs. Subset indicated: CD45RA+ positively selected. The clonotype was recovered from a young man in good health. Some clones in this sample may be carry-over from other donors' samples. The DNA for the CDR3 is TGTGCCAGCAGCTCCCGGGGCCTTTCAGGATTCCCTGAGCAGTTCTTC. Amino acids: CASSSRGLSGFPEQFF. Combining the CDR3 with reference TRBV7-8 and TRBJ2-1 gives the whole variable domain GAGVSQSPRYKVAKRGQDVALRCDPISGHVSLFWYQQALGQGPEFLTYFQNEAQLDKSGLPSDRFFAERPEGSVSTLKIQRTQQEDSAVYLCASSSRGLSGFPEQFFGPGTRLTVL.